This TCR beta chain was documented in a study of blood T cell repertoires in COVID-19 (dated by TCRdb to the early 2020s). In the study overall: Samples from collaborators originated in the United States, Italy and Spain and spanned both the acute and convalescent phases of COVID-19. The prospective study material was composed of cDNA or gDNA derived from T cells, B-cell-depleted T cells, or PBMCs. The dataset comprised deeply sampled blood TCRbeta repertoires from subjects exposed to, actively infected with, or recovered from COVID-19. The repertoires were made available in a free public database intended to serve as a resource for research on the immune response to SARS-CoV-2. The samples were drawn from the first 160 participants of the ongoing ImmuneRACE study and from 1,254 subjects provided by 6 global collaborators. Nearly every sample came with metadata listing a de-identified subject ID, COVID-19 status, age in years and sex. Where HLA class I and class II types were available, the types were taken from metadata supplied by the sample provider, not from assay-based typing.

The germline V gene specifies KGHSH as CDR1 and LQKENI as CDR2. Measured from the cysteine to the phenylalanine, the CDR3 is 16 residues long. Left in the record is the CDR3 DNA by itself, 48 bases read in frame from the first base. Trimming removed 3 bases from V and 3 bases from J; the gene matches leave 4 bases unexplained. The immunoSEQ Assay, a bias-controlled multiplex PCR, was used to amplify TCRbeta CDR3 regions from genomic DNA. Per the source publication's procedure: The number of nucleated cells in each sample was estimated by amplification of reference gene primers within the assay. Sequence reads were collapsed and filtered to measure the absolute abundance of every unique TCRbeta CDR3 rearrangement. Productive Simpson clonality was computed per sample as the square root of Simpson's diversity index over productive rearrangements. This is the immuneACCESS table as TCRdb keeps it, with only in-frame sequences that have V and J called. A part of the clones is gone; compared with another copy, unresolved V genes explain less than half, and the rest is unexplained. That table gives V, J and clone size, and the DNA gave D and trimming. In this sample the table shows some 180,000 clones, roughly three quarters of which occur a single time. Clones ranked in the top ten supply roughly 14% of the sample.

Participants in the prospective study were aged about 18 to 95 years, lived in 24 United States geographic areas, and enrolled through a virtual design. To assign participants to cohorts, the prospective study relied on clinical history that participants themselves reported in a screening survey and a study questionnaire. Exposed participants had been in contact with someone with a PCR-confirmed or clinician-diagnosed COVID-19 case within 2 weeks of study entry. In the prospective study, whole blood, serum and a nasopharyngeal or oropharyngeal swab were collected from each participant by mobile phlebotomists. Additional blood draws and questionnaires over an approximately 2-month period could optionally be provided by prospective study participants. Before DNA extraction, blood samples from the prospective study were shipped at room temperature or frozen. In the case of this clone: Its antigen target is currently unknown. Qualities for individual bases were not recorded, and no much larger clone is one base off.

General conclusions and limits of the study: The amount of clinical and demographic metadata varied by source and participant and was provided uncurated.

This TCR was sampled from a man in his fifties or sixties who had been exposed to COVID-19. The chain uses TRBV18 and TRBJ2-1, and TRBD2 aligns with 11 junction nucleotides. What was sequenced was PBMCs or T cells enriched from blood (not recorded which). The CDR3 protein: CASSPGLAGLYNEQFF. The DNA sequence is given as TGTGCCAGCTCACCTGGACTAGCGGGTCTCTACAATGAGCAGTTCTTC. The variable domain in full, with residues beyond the CDR3 obtained from the reference TRBV18 and TRBJ2-1 genes, is NAGVMQNPRHLVRRRGQEARLRCSPMKGHSHVYWYRQLPEEGLKFMVYLQKENIIDESGMPKERFSAEFPKEGPSILRIQQVVRGDSAAYFCASSPGLAGLYNEQFFGPGTRLTVL.